The following is a T cell receptor (beta chain) sequence with its context. Antigen specificity is unknown. Looked up from germline, CDR1 is MNHEY and CDR2 is SMNVEV (reference sequence). CDR3 size: 14 residues. Trimming cost V 3 bases and J 6 bases; bases outside gene matches: 8. The data stem from a study of PD-L1 blockade in urothelial cancer. Study-wide results and limits: Pretreatment TCR clonality in blood, when below the median, was predictive of better survival.

Documented time point: peripheral blood 6 weeks after treatment start. Clones were sequenced by immunoSEQ multiplex PCR, and TCRdb holds only the in-frame ones, with some missing. The sample yields approximately 18,000 clones, around 81% seen once. The sequences come from PBMCs, collected around atezolizumab (anti-PD-L1) treatment. The source is a man aged 50-59 years with urothelial cancer. The V gene is TRBV27, the J gene TRBJ2-7; TRBD2 matches at 7 bases. The CDR3 loop is CASSLRERLSEQYF. The CDR3 coding sequence is TGTGCCAGCAGTTTGCGGGAGAGGCTGTCCGAGCAGTACTTC.